This T cell receptor (beta chain) was sequenced in a study of somatic mutations in cytotoxic T cells in rheumatoid arthritis. TCRdb's table, derived via immunoSEQ multiplex PCR, lists solely in-frame clones and lacks some. The sample gives about 27,000 clones, 70% to 80% of which show up once; around 8.9% is in the top ten. CDR3 length: 15 residues. With 5 bases removed from V and 6 bases from J, the gap between germline ends came to 19 bases. CDR1 is MDHEN, CDR2 SYDVKM, per germline. Blood donors of median age approximately 57 years (range about 21-70), around 50% of them female, formed the healthy controls. Study observations and caveats: The slightly lower representation of TRBV07 among rheumatoid arthritis patients did not undergo correction for multiple comparisons. Patients with a largest CD8+ clone exceeding 20% of CD8+ cells numbered about an eighth of the 65.

Comment on this clone: Antigen unknown.

Sequencing input: CD8+ T cells sorted from blood. The clonotype was recovered from a woman between 18 and 29 years old in good health. The chain uses TRBV28 and TRBJ1-2, with D possibly being TRBD1 (5 bases). The CDR3 spells CASSLIGEGPDGYTF. The CDR3 DNA sequence: TGTGCCAGCAGTCTAATCGGCGAGGGACCCGATGGCTACACCTTC.